This T cell receptor (beta chain) was profiled in a study of blood T cell repertoires in COVID-19. Study overall: The origin of the acute and convalescent COVID-19 samples was the United States, Italy and Spain. The cDNA or gDNA used as material had been derived from T cells, B-cell-depleted T cells, or PBMCs.

The ends were cut back, 9 bases at V and 0 bases at J, with 18 bases in the middle. Per germline, CDR1 LNHDA and CDR2 SQIVND (reference sequence). The CDR3 totals 15 residues. Assay: immunoSEQ multiplex PCR; the TCRdb copy retains only in-frame clones and omits some. The sample records about 120,000 clones, nearly 90% being singletons. The sequence came from a woman older than 75 with acute or convalescent COVID-19. The source material was peripheral blood. The chain joins TRBV19 to TRBJ2-7, with a possible D match to TRBD1 (6 bases). The CDR3 DNA is TGTGCCAGCAAAACGAACCGGGACAACTCCTACGAGCAGTACTTC. Amino acids: CASKTNRDNSYEQYF.